The present T cell receptor (beta chain) was sequenced within a study of T cells after yellow fever vaccination. Study-level findings and limits: Weaker in magnitude, the secondary response showed a faster peak on day 5 versus 15.

CDR1 SGHRS and CDR2 YFSETQ come from the germline V gene. V shed 4 bases and J 2 bases; nucleotides not matched to a gene: 5. The CDR3 consists of 14 residues. The sample holds a few counts of this clonotype. Its cognate antigen is unknown. TCRdb itself ran the 5' RACE reads through MiXCR, one entry per CDR3 protein. The table shows hundreds of thousands of distinct CDR3 sequences, with about 7.8% occurring only once. The chain is built from TRBV5-1 and TRBJ2-7; TRBD1 aligns across 8 bases. The clonotype comes from a man younger than 30 who received the YFV17D yellow fever vaccine. The input for sequencing was PBMCs, taken roughly seven weeks after the first yellow fever vaccination. CDR3 region: CASSLTGDPYEQYV. CDR3 nucleotide sequence: TGCGCCAGCAGCCTGACAGGGGACCCCTACGAGCAGTACGTC.